The 21 T cell receptor beta chains presented below share a single source sample, sequenced in a study of cytotoxic CD8 clonotypes in ibrutinib-treated CLL. Clones were read by immunoSEQ multiplex PCR, and TCRdb kept only the in-frame ones, dropping some. The sample includes 300,000 or so clones, roughly 67% seen only once; the top ten take around 6.5%. Sample: PBMCs, taken after 36 months of ibrutinib treatment. The receptors here all came from a human donor with chronic lymphocytic leukemia.

This clone was counted a few times. The CDR3 spells CATRTTTGAYEQYF. In DNA, the CDR3 is TGTGCCACCCGAACGACGACAGGTGCCTACGAGCAGTACTTC. The chain couples TRBV2 to TRBJ2-7, with a weak D call TRBD1 (6 bases). Trimming removed 10 bases at V and 2 bases at J, with 18 bases between. The germline V gene has CDR1 SNHLY and CDR2 FYNNEI. CDR3 size: 14 residues.

The CDR3 DNA sequence: TGTGCCAGCAGCCGAAAAGGACAGGGAACCGAGACCCAGTACTTC. It codes for CASSRKGQGTETQYF. The chain uses TRBV7-7 and TRBJ2-5, with 8 bases lining up with TRBD1. The CDR3 extends over 15 amino acids. The J segment lost 5 bases and the V segment lost 5 bases, leaving 10 bases of the junction unmatched. The germline CDR1 and CDR2 sequences are SSHAT and FNYEAQ (reference sequence).

This clone was detected a few times. V usage is TRBV19 and J usage is TRBJ1-2; no clear D. Germline V gene lookup returns CDR1 LNHDA and CDR2 SQIVND (reference sequence). V dropped 6 bases and J dropped 1 base, with 12 bases sitting between them. This CDR3 has 14 residues. The CDR3 is CASSPDGLNYGYTF. Written as DNA, the CDR3 is TGTGCCAGTAGCCCGGACGGACTTAACTATGGCTACACCTTC.

The chain has TRBV29-1 and TRBJ1-1; a possible D gene is TRBD1 (5 bases). Looked up from germline, CDR1 is SQVTM and CDR2 is ANQGSEA. Trimming pared 6 bases from V and 1 base from J, leaving 15 bases between. The CDR3 covers 14 residues. The CDR3 region has the DNA TGCAGCGTGCTCAAGGGACTACAGAACACTGAAGCTTTCTTT. Residues: CSVLKGLQNTEAFF.

This rearrangement joins TRBV6-6 to TRBJ1-1, with D unresolved. Trimming cost V 7 bases and J 7 bases, with 13 bases left between them. Germline values: CDR1 MNHNY, CDR2 SVGAGI (reference sequence). The CDR3 extends over 12 amino acids. The CDR3 bases are TGTGCCAGCATAGTCCGGCGTAATGAAGCTTTCTTT. It is translated as CASIVRRNEAFF.

The chain employs TRBV6-5 and TRBJ2-7; 9 nucleotides agree with TRBD2. V lost 10 bases to trimming and J lost 3 bases; unmatched junction nucleotides: 13. Per the germline V gene, CDR1 is MNHEY and CDR2 is SVGAGI. This CDR3 comprises 15 residues. CDR3 in amino acids: CATTPPGLASYEQYF. As DNA, the CDR3 is TGTGCCACCACTCCGCCAGGACTAGCGAGCTACGAGCAGTACTTC.

J is TRBJ2-6 and V is TRBV19; D uncertain. Germline V gene lookup returns CDR1 LNHDA and CDR2 SQIVND (reference sequence). Trimming removed 3 bases at V and 0 bases at J, with 15 bases between. This CDR3 spans 18 amino acids. The CDR3 coding sequence is TGTGCCAGTAGTATGGTGTTAACCACCCTCTCTGGGGCCAACGTCCTGACTTTC. It specifies CASSMVLTTLSGANVLTF.

The table lists this clone with a few counts. The CDR3 reads CASSQEVRQGAMDGYTF. CDR3 nucleotides: TGTGCCAGCAGCCAAGAAGTACGGCAGGGGGCAATGGATGGCTACACCTTC. The rearrangement uses TRBV4-2 and TRBJ1-2; 8 nucleotides line up with TRBD1. The CDR3 is 17 residues long. Unmatched junction bases numbered 12, after V lost 0 bases and J lost 6 bases. Germline V gives CDR1 LGHNA, CDR2 YNFKEQ.

This sequence joins TRBV2 and TRBJ1-1; TRBD1 matches 9 bases. Germline V gives CDR1 SNHLY, CDR2 FYNNEI. V was pared by 6 bases and J by 4 bases, with 9 bases of the junction left unmatched. CDR3 length: 15 amino acids. The CDR3, as DNA: TGTGCCAGCAGGGTGAACAGGGGGCAGGGCACTGAAGCTTTCTTT. Translation gives CASRVNRGQGTEAFF.

The genes are TRBV6-5 and TRBJ1-3, with D unclear. This CDR3 has 14 amino acids. V lost 5 bases to trimming and J lost 0 bases, with 8 bases between them. Germline CDR1 is MNHEY and CDR2 is SVGAGI. The CDR3 DNA sequence: TGTGCCAGCAGTCCTCGGATCTCTGGAAACACCATATATTTT. It codes for CASSPRISGNTIYF.

This clone was recorded only once. The chain uses TRBV6-5 and TRBJ2-7, with 7 bases aligning to TRBD1. Germline V lookup: CDR1 MNHEY, CDR2 SVGAGI. The V and J ends lost 6 bases and 2 bases, in that order; junction bases with no gene match: 1. The CDR3 totals 12 residues. The CDR3 bases are TGTGCCAGCAGGGGACAGCCCTACGAGCAGTACTTC. Translation gives CASRGQPYEQYF.

This chain connects TRBV11-2 to TRBJ1-2; D possibly corresponds to TRBD1 (5 bases). This CDR3 is 13 amino acids long. Between the trimmed V and J ends, which lost 1 base and 5 bases, there was a span of 8 bases. CDR1 SGHAT and CDR2 FQNNGV come from the germline V gene. CDR3 nucleotides: TGTGCCAGCAGCTTAGCCAGGGATTATGGCTACACCTTC. Translation gives CASSLARDYGYTF.

The rearrangement uses TRBV6-5 and TRBJ1-2; 7 positions agree with TRBD1. The CDR3 runs 15 residues. The trim removed 2 bases at V and 4 bases at J, leaving 7 bases unmatched. CDR1 is MNHEY and CDR2 is SVGAGI in the germline V gene. The CDR3 is CASSYPTGAGYGYTF. The CDR3, as DNA: TGTGCCAGCAGTTACCCAACAGGGGCAGGCTATGGCTACACCTTC.

J is TRBJ2-7 and V is TRBV7-9, with 7 positions matching TRBD2. Trimming cost V 5 bases and J 4 bases; bases outside gene matches: 11. CDR1 and CDR2 (germline): SEHNR, FQNEAQ (reference sequence). This CDR3 is built from 15 residues. In DNA, the CDR3 is TGTGCCAGCAGCCCTAGCGGCGGGGGAAGGTACGAGCAGTACTTC. It translates to CASSPSGGGRYEQYF. The full variable domain, its missing parts supplied by reference TRBV7-9 and TRBJ2-7, is DTGVSQNPRHKITKRGQNVTFRCDPISEHNRLYWYRQTLGQGPEFLTYFQNEAQLEKSRLLSDRFSAERPKGSFSTLEIQRTEQGDSAMYLCASSPSGGGRYEQYFGPGTRLTVT.

The chain is built from TRBV7-6 and TRBJ2-7; a weak D match, TRBD1 (5 bases). Trimming pared 4 bases from V and 0 bases from J, leaving 19 bases between. The V gene's germline CDR1 is SGHVS and CDR2 FNYEAQ. This CDR3 is built from 17 residues. Here the CDR3 reads CASSSRPDSPSSYEQYF. For the CDR3, the DNA is TGTGCCAGCAGCTCACGCCCCGACAGCCCGAGCTCCTACGAGCAGTACTTC.

The gene calls are TRBV6-4 and TRBJ2-5; D gene ambiguous. CDR1 is MRHNA and CDR2 is SNTAGT in the germline V gene. Deletions cut 6 bases from V and 4 bases from J, with 15 bases between. The CDR3 consists of 14 residues. CDR3 residues: CASSSTPAGETQYF. The CDR3 bases are TGTGCCAGCAGCTCGACACCGGCAGGAGAGACCCAGTACTTC.

Details on this clone: The same CDR3 also results from other DNA sequences found in this sample. The chain uses TRBV28 and TRBJ1-5, with D possibly matching TRBD1 (6 bases). The CDR3 spans 14 residues. Trimming took off 2 bases at V and 5 bases at J, with 10 bases between the two ends. Germline CDR1 reads MDHEN; CDR2 reads SYDVKM. The CDR3, as DNA: TGTGCCAGCAGTTTAACAGGGCTGGATCAGCCCCAGCATTTT. Translated, it gives CASSLTGLDQPQHF.

The chain's CDR3 is CASSVPPPYEQYF. The CDR3 DNA reads as TGTGCCAGCAGTGTTCCGCCGCCCTACGAGCAGTACTTC. The chain has TRBV2 and TRBJ2-7; D unclear. The CDR3 is 13 residues long. Germline V gives CDR1 SNHLY, CDR2 FYNNEI. Deletions cut 4 bases from V and 2 bases from J, with 9 bases between.

This clone was counted once. The chain carries TRBV29-1 and TRBJ1-1; 7 bases line up with TRBD1. Germline CDR1 is SQVTM and CDR2 is ANQGSEA. This CDR3 contains 14 residues. V lost 4 bases and J lost 3; bases outside the gene matches: 8. The CDR3 is CSVVRGIRYTEAFF. CDR3 nucleotides: TGCAGCGTTGTCAGGGGGATTCGTTACACTGAAGCTTTCTTT. The full variable domain, in which reference TRBV29-1 and TRBJ1-1 provide the parts outside the CDR3, is SAVISQKPSRDICQRGTSLTIQCQVDSQVTMMFWYRQQPGQSLTLIATANQGSEATYESGFVIDKFPISRPNLTFSTLTVSNMSPEDSSIYLCSVVRGIRYTEAFFGQGTRLTVV.

The CDR3 is CATSRDRGQGTQYF. In DNA form, the CDR3 reads TGTGCCACCAGCAGAGATAGGGGACAGGGGACCCAGTACTTC. V usage is TRBV15 and J usage is TRBJ2-5; TRBD1 aligns across 9 bases. The ends lost 0 bases at V and 7 bases at J; junction bases unmatched: 3. The CDR3 spans 14 residues. From germline, CDR1 is LNHNV and CDR2 YYDKDF (reference sequence).

The J gene is TRBJ2-7, the V gene TRBV28; D is perhaps TRBD1 (5 bases). V was trimmed by 6 bases and J by 2 bases, leaving 17 bases between them. The CDR3 spans 15 residues. The germline gives CDR1 MDHEN, CDR2 SYDVKM. This CDR3 reads CASRDTGGRAYEQYF. The CDR3 bases are TGTGCCAGCAGGGACACAGGTGGCCGGGCCTACGAGCAGTACTTC. Supplemented by reference TRBV28 and TRBJ2-7, the full variable domain reads DVKVTQSSRYLVKRTGEKVFLECVQDMDHENMFWYRQDPGLGLRLIYFSYDVKMKEKGDIPEGYSVSREKKERFSLILESASTNQTSMYLCASRDTGGRAYEQYFGPGTRLTVT.